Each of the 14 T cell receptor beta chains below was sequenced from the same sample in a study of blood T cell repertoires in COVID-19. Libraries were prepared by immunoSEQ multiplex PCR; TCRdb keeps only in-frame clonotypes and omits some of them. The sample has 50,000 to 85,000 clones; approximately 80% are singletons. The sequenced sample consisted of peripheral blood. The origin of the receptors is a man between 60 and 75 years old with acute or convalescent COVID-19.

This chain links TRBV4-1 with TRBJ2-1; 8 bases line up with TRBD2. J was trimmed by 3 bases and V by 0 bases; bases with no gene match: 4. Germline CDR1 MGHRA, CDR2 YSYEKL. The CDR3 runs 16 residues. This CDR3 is CASSQDPAGDYNEQFF. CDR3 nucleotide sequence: TGCGCCAGCAGCCAAGATCCAGCGGGGGACTACAATGAGCAGTTCTTC.

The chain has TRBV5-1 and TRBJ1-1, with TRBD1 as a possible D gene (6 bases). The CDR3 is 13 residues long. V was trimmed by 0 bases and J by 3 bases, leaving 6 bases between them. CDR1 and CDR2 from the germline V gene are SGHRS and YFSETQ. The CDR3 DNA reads TGCGCCAGCAGCTTGGACAGGGACACTGAAGCTTTCTTT. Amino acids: CASSLDRDTEAFF.

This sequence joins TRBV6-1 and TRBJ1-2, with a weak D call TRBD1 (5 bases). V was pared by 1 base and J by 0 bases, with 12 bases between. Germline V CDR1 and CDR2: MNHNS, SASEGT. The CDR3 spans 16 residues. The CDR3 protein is CASSEVGAGTNYGYTF. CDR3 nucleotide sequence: TGTGCCAGCAGTGAAGTCGGCGCAGGGACTAACTATGGCTACACCTTC.

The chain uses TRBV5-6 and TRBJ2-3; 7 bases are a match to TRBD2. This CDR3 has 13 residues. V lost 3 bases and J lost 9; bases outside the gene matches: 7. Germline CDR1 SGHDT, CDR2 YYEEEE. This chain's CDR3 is CASSSGGGGTQYF. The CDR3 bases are TGTGCCAGCAGCTCTGGTGGGGGAGGGACGCAGTATTTT.

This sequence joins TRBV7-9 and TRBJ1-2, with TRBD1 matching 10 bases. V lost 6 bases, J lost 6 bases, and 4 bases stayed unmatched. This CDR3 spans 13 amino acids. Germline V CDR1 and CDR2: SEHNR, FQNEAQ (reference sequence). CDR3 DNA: TGTGCCAGCAGTTCCGGGACAGGGGATGGCTACACCTTC. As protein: CASSSGTGDGYTF.

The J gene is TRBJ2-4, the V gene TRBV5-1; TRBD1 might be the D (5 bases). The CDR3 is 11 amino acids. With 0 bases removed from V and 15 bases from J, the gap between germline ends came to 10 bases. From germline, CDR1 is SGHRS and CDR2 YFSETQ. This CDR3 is CASSLAGHWYF. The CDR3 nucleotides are TGCGCCAGCAGCTTGGCAGGGCATTGGTACTTC.

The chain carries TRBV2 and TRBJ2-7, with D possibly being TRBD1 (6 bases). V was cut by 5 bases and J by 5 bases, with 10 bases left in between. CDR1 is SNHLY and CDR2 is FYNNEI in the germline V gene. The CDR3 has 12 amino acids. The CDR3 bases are TGTGCCAGCAGTTGGGACAACCACGAGCAGTACTTC. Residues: CASSWDNHEQYF.

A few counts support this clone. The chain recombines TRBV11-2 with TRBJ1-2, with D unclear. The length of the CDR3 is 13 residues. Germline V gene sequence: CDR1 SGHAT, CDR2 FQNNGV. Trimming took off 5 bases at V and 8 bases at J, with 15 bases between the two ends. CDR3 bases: TGTGCCAGCAGCCAGGCGGAGGCCAGGGGCTACACCTTC. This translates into CASSQAEARGYTF.

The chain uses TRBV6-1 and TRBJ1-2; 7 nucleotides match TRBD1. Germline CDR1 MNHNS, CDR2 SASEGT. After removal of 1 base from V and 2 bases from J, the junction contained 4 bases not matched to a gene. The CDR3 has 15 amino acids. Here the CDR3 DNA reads TGTGCCAGCAGTGAAGGGACAGGACCAAACTATGGCTACACCTTC. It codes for CASSEGTGPNYGYTF.

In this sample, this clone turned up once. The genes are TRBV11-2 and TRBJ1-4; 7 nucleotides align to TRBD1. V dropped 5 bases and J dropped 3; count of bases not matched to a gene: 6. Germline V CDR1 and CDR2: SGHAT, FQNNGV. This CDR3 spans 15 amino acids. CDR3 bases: TGTGCCAGCAGCCTCGAGGGGGCTGCTAATGAAAAACTGTTTTTT. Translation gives CASSLEGAANEKLFF.

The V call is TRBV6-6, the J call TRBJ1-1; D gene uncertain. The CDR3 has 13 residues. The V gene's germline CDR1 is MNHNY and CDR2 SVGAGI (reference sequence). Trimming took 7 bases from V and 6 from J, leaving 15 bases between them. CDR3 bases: TGTGCCAGCACCCCCGACAACGCCGCTGAAGCTTTCTTT. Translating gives CASTPDNAAEAFF.

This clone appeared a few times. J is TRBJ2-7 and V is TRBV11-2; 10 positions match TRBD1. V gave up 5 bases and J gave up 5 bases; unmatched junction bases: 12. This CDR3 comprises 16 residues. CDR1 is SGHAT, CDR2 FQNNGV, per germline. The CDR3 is CASSPHGDRGSDEQYF. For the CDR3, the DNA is TGTGCCAGCAGCCCCCATGGGGACAGGGGCTCTGACGAGCAGTACTTC.

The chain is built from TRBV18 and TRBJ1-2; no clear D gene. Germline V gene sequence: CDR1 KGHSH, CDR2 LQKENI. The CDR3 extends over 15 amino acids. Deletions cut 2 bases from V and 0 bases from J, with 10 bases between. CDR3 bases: TGTGCCAGCTCACCAGAGGCGGATTCTAACTATGGCTACACCTTC. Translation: CASSPEADSNYGYTF.

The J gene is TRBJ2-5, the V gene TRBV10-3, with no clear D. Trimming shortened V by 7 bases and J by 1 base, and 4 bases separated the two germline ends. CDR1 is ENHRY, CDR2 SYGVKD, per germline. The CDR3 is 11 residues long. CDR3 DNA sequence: TGTGCCATCATAATCCAAGAGACCCAGTACTTC. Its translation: CAIIIQETQYF.